The next 26 T cell receptor beta chains were all read from a single sample in a study of blood T cell repertoires in COVID-19. The data were produced by immunoSEQ multiplex PCR, yet TCRdb's version contains in-frame clones alone and is incomplete. The sample lists 300,000 to 350,000 clones; roughly 86% were seen once. Sequencing was performed on peripheral blood. These receptors originate from a man between 25 and 39 years old with COVID-19, enrolled during active disease.

V and J are TRBV5-4 and TRBJ2-7, with 7 bases fitting TRBD1. Germline CDR1 reads SGHNT; CDR2 reads YYREEE (reference sequence). The CDR3 contains 13 residues. V dropped 3 bases and J dropped 0; count of bases not matched to a gene: 0. In DNA form, the CDR3 reads TGTGCCAGCAGCTACAGGGGCTCCTACGAGCAGTACTTC. It translates to CASSYRGSYEQYF.

The chain carries TRBV6-1 and TRBJ2-3; TRBD2 is a possible D gene (6 bases). Germline V gene lookup returns CDR1 MNHNS and CDR2 SASEGT. The CDR3 has 16 amino acids. The germline V and J ends were trimmed by 4 bases and 2 bases, with 16 bases remaining between them. The CDR3, as DNA: TGTGCCAGCAGTGTATCACTAGCCATATCCACAGATACGCAGTATTTT. Translated, it gives CASSVSLAISTDTQYF.

The chain combines TRBV5-6 with TRBJ2-7, with a tentative D call TRBD1 (5 bases). Trimming took 4 bases from V and 1 from J, leaving 12 bases between them. The CDR3 covers 14 residues. The V gene's germline CDR1 is SGHDT and CDR2 YYEEEE. The CDR3 protein is CASSPPGISYEQYF. The CDR3 region has the DNA TGTGCCAGCAGCCCCCCAGGGATTTCCTACGAGCAGTACTTC.

V is TRBV5-6 and J is TRBJ1-4; weak D call: TRBD1 (5 bases). The V end was cut by 2 bases, the J end by 10 bases, with 21 bases between. The CDR3 sequence is 16 residues long. The V gene's germline CDR1 is SGHDT and CDR2 YYEEEE. The CDR3 sequence: CASSFQGNVEVGKLFF. The CDR3 nucleotides are TGTGCCAGCAGCTTTCAGGGAAATGTGGAAGTAGGAAAACTGTTTTTT.

The chain joins TRBV4-3 to TRBJ2-1; tentatively, D is TRBD1 (6 bases). The length of the CDR3 is 18 residues. Trimming cost V 2 bases and J 0 bases, with 17 bases left between them. Germline CDR1 LGHNA, CDR2 YSLEER. CDR3 loop: CASSQQHRDRISYNEQFF. The CDR3 region has the DNA TGCGCCAGCAGCCAACAACACAGGGACCGTATCTCCTACAATGAGCAGTTCTTC.

Here the CDR3 reads CATSVTGENEKLFF. The CDR3 DNA sequence: TGTGCCACCAGTGTGACAGGGGAAAATGAAAAACTGTTTTTT. The chain carries TRBV24-1 and TRBJ1-4, with TRBD1 matching 8 bases. CDR3 size: 14 residues. Germline values: CDR1 KGHDR, CDR2 SFDVKD. The V gene end was trimmed by 5 bases and the J gene end by 5 bases; junction bases not matched to a gene: 3.

J is TRBJ1-5 and V is TRBV24-1; D remains ambiguous. The CDR3 is 12 residues long. Germline values: CDR1 KGHDR, CDR2 SFDVKD. Deletions cut 2 bases from V and 11 bases from J, with 9 bases between. CDR3 amino acids: CATSDSSQSQHF. The CDR3 nucleotides read TGTGCCACCAGTGATTCGTCACAGTCCCAGCATTTT.

The count of this clone is one. V is TRBV15 and J is TRBJ1-5; 7 bases are a match to TRBD1. V trimming: 1 base; J trimming: 4 bases; junction bases outside the gene matches: 13. The CDR3 contains 18 residues. The germline V gene encodes CDR1 LNHNV and CDR2 YYDKDF (reference sequence). The CDR3 bases are TGTGCCACCAGCAGAGTACAGGGGATACGGGGAAGAAATCAGCCCCAGCATTTT. Translating gives CATSRVQGIRGRNQPQHF.

J is TRBJ2-1 and V is TRBV11-2; D gene ambiguous. This CDR3 region has 14 residues. Trimming stripped 1 base from V and 4 bases from J, with 8 bases between. CDR1 and CDR2 from the germline V gene are SGHAT and FQNNGV. DNA for the CDR3: TGTGCCAGCAGCTTAGCGAACGGGTACAATGAGCAGTTCTTC. Protein: CASSLANGYNEQFF.

The chain is built from TRBV30 and TRBJ2-1; TRBD1 aligns across 8 bases. The CDR3 covers 16 residues. J was trimmed by 2 bases and V by 2 bases; bases with no gene match: 8. The germline V gene encodes CDR1 GTSNPN and CDR2 SVGIG (reference sequence). DNA for the CDR3: TGTGCCTGGAGTAAACGCGGGACAGGTGCCTACAATGAGCAGTTCTTC. Residues: CAWSKRGTGAYNEQFF.

The rearrangement uses TRBV18 and TRBJ1-2; a weak D match, TRBD1 (6 bases). This CDR3 has 14 amino acids. Trimming took off 3 bases at V and 2 bases at J, with 10 bases between the two ends. From germline, CDR1 is KGHSH and CDR2 LQKENI. For the CDR3, the DNA is TGTGCCAGCTCACCCGTTACAGGGAACTATGGCTACACCTTC. Encoded protein: CASSPVTGNYGYTF.

The chain combines TRBV5-6 with TRBJ2-1, with 7 bases matching TRBD1. In germline, CDR1 is SGHDT, CDR2 YYEEEE. The CDR3 runs to 16 residues. The junction had 11 bases not matched to a gene; V was cut back by 4 bases and J by 4 bases. The DNA for the CDR3 is TGTGCCAGCAGCCATATTACCGGGACAGATTACAATGAGCAGTTCTTC. It specifies CASSHITGTDYNEQFF.

This clone is a singleton in its sample. V and J are TRBV7-2 and TRBJ2-7; 10 bases fit TRBD2. CDR3 size: 14 residues. Germline CDR1 and CDR2: SGHTA and FQGNSA. The junction had 4 bases not matched to a gene; V was cut back by 2 bases and J by 6 bases. Here the CDR3 reads CASSLKAGGSEQYF. CDR3 nucleotide sequence: TGTGCCAGCAGCTTAAAAGCGGGGGGGAGCGAGCAGTACTTC.

The rearrangement joins TRBV6-2 or TRBV6-3 to TRBJ1-1; 7 bases align to TRBD1. Germline trimming cut 5 bases from V and 0 bases from J; bases unmatched to any gene: 6. Germline CDR1 and CDR2: MNHEY and SVGEGT. The CDR3 covers 15 residues. The CDR3 coding sequence is TGTGCCAGCAGTGCTCACAGGGGATTGAACACTGAAGCTTTCTTT. Its protein product is CASSAHRGLNTEAFF.

This sequence joins TRBV3-1 (or the pseudogene TRBV3-2) and TRBJ1-5; 8 bases are shared with TRBD1. Germline V gives CDR1 LGHDT, CDR2 YNNKEL (reference sequence). This CDR3 is 18 amino acids long. V shed 6 bases and J 0 bases; nucleotides not matched to a gene: 13. Here the CDR3 DNA reads TGTGCCAGCAGTCAAAGACAGGGGCCCTCTTATAGCAATCAGCCCCAGCATTTT. Translated, it gives CASSQRQGPSYSNQPQHF.

This clone was seen only once. The J gene is TRBJ2-7, the V gene TRBV6-5, with TRBD2 matching over 10 bases. The CDR3 is 13 amino acids. With V trimmed by 8 bases and J by 6 bases, 7 bases remained unmatched. The germline V gene has CDR1 MNHEY and CDR2 SVGAGI. The chain's CDR3 is CASGPGLAFEQYF. The CDR3 DNA reads as TGTGCCAGCGGCCCGGGACTAGCGTTCGAGCAGTACTTC.

This clone appeared once. The V call is TRBV7-9, the J call TRBJ1-1; 8 bases match TRBD1. Trimming took 5 bases from V and 4 from J; bases not matched to a gene: 6. The CDR3 has 14 amino acids. The germline CDR1 and CDR2 sequences are SEHNR and FQNEAQ (reference sequence). The CDR3 bases are TGTGCCAGCAGCCCACAGGGGGTGAGCACTGAAGCTTTCTTT. Translated, it gives CASSPQGVSTEAFF.

The chain uses TRBV9 and TRBJ2-2; TRBD1 matches 8 bases. The CDR3 sequence is 15 residues long. Germline values: CDR1 SGDLS, CDR2 YYNGEE. V was pared by 5 bases and J by 1 base, with 4 bases of the junction left unmatched. DNA for the CDR3: TGTGCCAGCAGACCCGACAGGGGGAACACCGGGGAGCTGTTTTTT. It encodes CASRPDRGNTGELFF.

This clone was observed a single time. The rearrangement links TRBV7-2 to TRBJ2-7, with D perhaps TRBD2 (6 bases). This CDR3 has 14 amino acids. Germline-derived CDR1 and CDR2 are SGHTA and FQGNSA. The V end was cut by 0 bases, the J end by 2 bases, with 8 bases between. CDR3 in amino acids: CASSLAGGPYEQYF. The CDR3 nucleotides are TGTGCCAGCAGCTTAGCGGGAGGTCCCTACGAGCAGTACTTC.

CDR3 nucleotide sequence: TGTGCCATCAGTGATCGGACTAGCGGGAGGAGTAATGAGCAGTTCTTC. Translation: CAISDRTSGRSNEQFF. The chain uses TRBV10-3 and TRBJ2-1, with 14 nucleotides matching TRBD2. There are 16 residues in the CDR3. Losses at the gene ends were 3 bases for V and 7 bases for J; bases not matched to a gene: 5. Germline lookup yields CDR1 ENHRY and CDR2 SYGVKD.

This clone was found once. The CDR3 DNA sequence: TGTGCCACTCAAGGACAGTACAATCAGCCCCAGCATTTT. Encoded protein: CATQGQYNQPQHF. This chain joins TRBV24-1 and TRBJ1-5, with a weak D call TRBD1 (6 bases). Germline CDR1 reads KGHDR; CDR2 reads SFDVKD. The CDR3 spans 13 residues. V dropped 10 bases and J dropped 3 bases, with 12 bases sitting between them.

In its sample, this clone was seen a few times. The CDR3 bases are TGTGCCAGCAGTGCTGGACAGGGAAGGGGGGAGCTGTTTTTT. Translating it yields CASSAGQGRGELFF. V usage is TRBV2 and J usage is TRBJ2-2; TRBD1 aligns across 8 bases. Germline V gene sequence: CDR1 SNHLY, CDR2 FYNNEI. The V gene end was trimmed by 4 bases and the J gene end by 8 bases; junction bases not matched to a gene: 6. CDR3 length: 14 amino acids.

This clone was observed once. The chain carries TRBV5-1 and TRBJ1-2, with D perhaps TRBD1 (5 bases). The germline V and J ends were trimmed by 4 bases and 4 bases, with 11 bases remaining between them. Germline V gene sequence: CDR1 SGHRS, CDR2 YFSETQ. The CDR3 totals 13 residues. The CDR3, as DNA: TGCGCCAGCAGCCGGGGGGAGTCCTATGGCTACACCTTC. It encodes CASSRGESYGYTF.

This chain joins TRBV29-1 and TRBJ1-2; a possible D gene is TRBD1 (6 bases). This CDR3 is built from 12 residues. V lost 2 bases and J 8 bases, leaving 12 bases between the germline ends. The germline V gene encodes CDR1 SQVTM and CDR2 ANQGSEA. The CDR3 DNA reads as TGCAGCGTTGAAACAGGGAGACAAGGCTACACCTTC. This encodes CSVETGRQGYTF.

This chain connects TRBV5-4 to TRBJ2-1, with D unresolved. V was shortened by 0 bases and J by 6 bases, with 13 bases between the two germline ends. CDR1 is SGHNT and CDR2 is YYREEE in the germline V gene (reference sequence). CDR3 size: 15 residues. The CDR3 sequence is CASSLGAPVPNEQFF. The DNA for the CDR3 is TGTGCCAGCAGCTTGGGGGCCCCCGTTCCCAATGAGCAGTTCTTC.

This clone appeared a few times. The chain recombines TRBV19 with TRBJ1-6; the D gene is possibly TRBD1 (5 bases). The V end lost 3 bases, the J end lost 7 bases, and 13 bases lay between the germline ends. This CDR3 has 15 residues. Germline-derived CDR1 and CDR2 are LNHDA and SQIVND (reference sequence). Here the CDR3 reads CASSMGGTGNSPLHF. The CDR3, as DNA: TGTGCCAGTAGTATGGGCGGGACGGGGAATTCACCCCTCCACTTT.